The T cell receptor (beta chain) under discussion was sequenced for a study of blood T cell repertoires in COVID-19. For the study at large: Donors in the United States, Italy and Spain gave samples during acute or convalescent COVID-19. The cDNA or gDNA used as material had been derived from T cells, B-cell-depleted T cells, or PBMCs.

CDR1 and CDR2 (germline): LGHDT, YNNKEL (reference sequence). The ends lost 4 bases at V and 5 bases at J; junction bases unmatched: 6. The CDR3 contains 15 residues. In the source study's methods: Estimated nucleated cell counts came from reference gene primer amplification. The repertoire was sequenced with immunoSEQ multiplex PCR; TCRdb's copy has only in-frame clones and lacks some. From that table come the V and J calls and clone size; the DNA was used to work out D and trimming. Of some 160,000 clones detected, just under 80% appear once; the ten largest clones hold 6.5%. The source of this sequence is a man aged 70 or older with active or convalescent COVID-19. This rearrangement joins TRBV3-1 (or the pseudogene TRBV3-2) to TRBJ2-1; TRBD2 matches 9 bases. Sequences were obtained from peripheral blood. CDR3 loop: CASSPTSGSNNEQFF. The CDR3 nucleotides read TGTGCCAGCAGCCCGACTAGCGGATCTAACAATGAGCAGTTCTTC.